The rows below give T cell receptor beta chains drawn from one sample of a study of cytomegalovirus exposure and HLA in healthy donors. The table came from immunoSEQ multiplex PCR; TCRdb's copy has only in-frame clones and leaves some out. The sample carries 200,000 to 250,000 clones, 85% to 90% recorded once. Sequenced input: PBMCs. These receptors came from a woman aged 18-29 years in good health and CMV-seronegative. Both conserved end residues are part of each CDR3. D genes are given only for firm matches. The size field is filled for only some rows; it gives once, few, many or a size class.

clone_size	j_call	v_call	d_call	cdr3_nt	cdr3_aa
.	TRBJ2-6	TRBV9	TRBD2	TGTGCCAGCAGCGGCCTAGCGGCTGGCTCTGGGGCCAACGTCCTGACTTTC	CASSGLAAGSGANVLTF
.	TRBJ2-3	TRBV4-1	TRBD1	TGCGCCAGCAGCCAAGATGACAGGGGGTTAACAGATACGCAGTATTTT	CASSQDDRGLTDTQYF
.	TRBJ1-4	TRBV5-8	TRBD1	TGTGCCAGCAGACAGACAGGGTATAATGAAAAACTGTTTTTT	CASRQTGYNEKLFF
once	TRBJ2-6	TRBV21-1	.	TGTGCCAGCAGCGCGGACAGGCCATCCAACGTCCTGACTTTC	CASSADRPSNVLTF
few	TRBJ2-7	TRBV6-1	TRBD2	TGTGCCAGCCGAAGCGGGGGGAGCTCCTACGAGCAGTACTTC	CASRSGGSSYEQYF
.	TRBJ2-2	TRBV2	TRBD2	TGTGCCAGCACCGAAACCGGACTAGCGGGGGGGCCCGGGGAGCTGTTTTTT	CASTETGLAGGPGELFF
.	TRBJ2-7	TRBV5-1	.	TGCGCCAGCAGCTTGATTGGGACTCCCACGGAAGAGCAGTACTTC	CASSLIGTPTEEQYF
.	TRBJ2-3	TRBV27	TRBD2	TGTGCCAGCAGTTTACTAGCCCGACTAGCAGTTAGCACAGATACGCAGTATTTT	CASSLLARLAVSTDTQYF
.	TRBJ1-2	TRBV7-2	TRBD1	TGTGCCAGCAGCTTAGATTTTTCGGGACAGAATGGCTACACCTTC	CASSLDFSGQNGYTF
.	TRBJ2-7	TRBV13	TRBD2	TGTGCCAGCAGACAACCCCTAGCGGGAGGGCCTCGTGAGCAGTACTTC	CASRQPLAGGPREQYF
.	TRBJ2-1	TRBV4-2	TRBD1	TGTGCCAGCAGCTTCGCCGGGACAGGGACCTACAATGAGCAGTTCTTC	CASSFAGTGTYNEQFF
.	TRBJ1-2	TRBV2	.	TGTGCCAGCAGCGAGGCTGGCAGGGGAGACGGCTACACCTTC	CASSEAGRGDGYTF
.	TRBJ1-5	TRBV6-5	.	TGTGCCAGCAGTTCAGGGGCTTGGCGCAATCAGCCCCAGCATTTT	CASSSGAWRNQPQHF
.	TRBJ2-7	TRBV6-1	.	TGTGCCAGCAGTGTAATCCTAATACTCGAGCAGTACTTC	CASSVILILEQYF
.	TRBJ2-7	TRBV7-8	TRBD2	TGTGCCAGCAGCTTAGGGTTTGCGGGAGCCCCTATTTCCTACGAGCAGTACTTC	CASSLGFAGAPISYEQYF
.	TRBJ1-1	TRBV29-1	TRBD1	TGCAGCGGGACAGGTTTGGTTGAAGCTTTCTTT	CSGTGLVEAFF
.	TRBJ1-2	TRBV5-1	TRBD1	TGCGCCAGCAGCTACGCAGGGGGCTATGGCTACACCTTC	CASSYAGGYGYTF
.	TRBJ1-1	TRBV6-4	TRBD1	TGTGCCAGCAGAAGACAGGGGATGAACACTGAAGCTTTCTTT	CASRRQGMNTEAFF